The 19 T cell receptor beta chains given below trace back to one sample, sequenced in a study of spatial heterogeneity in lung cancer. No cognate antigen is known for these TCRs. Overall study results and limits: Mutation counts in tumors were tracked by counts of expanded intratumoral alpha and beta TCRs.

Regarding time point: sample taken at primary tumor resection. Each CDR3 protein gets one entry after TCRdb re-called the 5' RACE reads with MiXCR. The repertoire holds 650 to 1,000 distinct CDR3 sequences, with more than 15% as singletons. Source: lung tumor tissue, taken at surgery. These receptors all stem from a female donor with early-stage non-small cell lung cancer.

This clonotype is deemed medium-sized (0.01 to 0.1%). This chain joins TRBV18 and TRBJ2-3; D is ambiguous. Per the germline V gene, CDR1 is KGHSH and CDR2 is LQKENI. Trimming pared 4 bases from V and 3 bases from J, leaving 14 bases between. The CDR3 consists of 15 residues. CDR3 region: CASSRGPPLTDTQYF. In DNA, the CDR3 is TGTGCCAGCTCACGTGGACCACCACTAACAGATACGCAGTATTTT.

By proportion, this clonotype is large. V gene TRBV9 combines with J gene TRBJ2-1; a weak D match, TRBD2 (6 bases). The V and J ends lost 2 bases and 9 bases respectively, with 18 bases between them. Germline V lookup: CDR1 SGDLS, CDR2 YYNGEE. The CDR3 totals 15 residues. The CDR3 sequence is CASSVKMDGGPEQFF. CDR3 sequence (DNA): TGTGCCAGCAGCGTCAAAATGGACGGGGGTCCTGAGCAGTTCTTC.

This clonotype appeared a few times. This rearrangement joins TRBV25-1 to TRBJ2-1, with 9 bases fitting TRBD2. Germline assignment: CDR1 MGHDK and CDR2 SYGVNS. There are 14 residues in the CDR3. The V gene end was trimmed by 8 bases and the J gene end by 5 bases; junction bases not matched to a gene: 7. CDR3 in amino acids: CASGLAGIHNEQFF. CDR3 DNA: TGTGCCAGCGGTCTAGCGGGAATTCACAATGAGCAGTTCTTC.

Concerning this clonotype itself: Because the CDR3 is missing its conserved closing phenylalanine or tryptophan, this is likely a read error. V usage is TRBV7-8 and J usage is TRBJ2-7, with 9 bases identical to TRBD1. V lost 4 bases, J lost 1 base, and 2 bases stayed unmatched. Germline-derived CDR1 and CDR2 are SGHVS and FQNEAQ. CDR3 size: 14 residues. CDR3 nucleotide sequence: TGTGCCAGCAGCTCCGACAGGGGGTCCTACGAGCAGTACTAC. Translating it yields CASSSDRGSYEQYY.

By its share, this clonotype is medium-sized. The CDR3 nucleotides read TGTGCCAGCAGGGGACCGGGCACAGATACGCAGTATTTT. This translates into CASRGPGTDTQYF. V is TRBV28 and J is TRBJ2-3; D is possibly TRBD1 or TRBD2 (5 bases each). The CDR3 runs to 13 residues. V was cut by 6 bases and J by 1 base, with 8 bases left in between. Looked up from germline, CDR1 is MDHEN and CDR2 is SYDVKM.

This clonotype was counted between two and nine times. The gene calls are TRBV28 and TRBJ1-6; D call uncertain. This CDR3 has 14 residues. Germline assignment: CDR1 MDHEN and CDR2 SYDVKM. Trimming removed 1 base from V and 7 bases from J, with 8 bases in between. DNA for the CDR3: TGTGCCAGCAGTTTATCCAGGTCGAATTCACCCCTCCACTTT. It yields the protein CASSLSRSNSPLHF.

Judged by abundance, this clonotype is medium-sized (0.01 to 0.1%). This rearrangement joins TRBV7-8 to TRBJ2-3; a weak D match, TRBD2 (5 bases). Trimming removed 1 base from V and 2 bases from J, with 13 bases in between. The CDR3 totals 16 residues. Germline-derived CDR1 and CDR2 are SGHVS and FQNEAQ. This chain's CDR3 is CASSLGELQTTDTQYF. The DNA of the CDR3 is TGTGCCAGCAGCTTAGGGGAGCTACAAACCACAGATACGCAGTATTTT.

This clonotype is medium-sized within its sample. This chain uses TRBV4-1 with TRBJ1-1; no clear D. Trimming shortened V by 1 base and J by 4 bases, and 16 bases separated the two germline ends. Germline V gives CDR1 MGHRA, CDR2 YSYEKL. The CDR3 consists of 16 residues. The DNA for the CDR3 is TGCGCCAGCAGCCAAGGTGTAGACAATCTGGGCACTGAAGCTTTCTTT. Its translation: CASSQGVDNLGTEAFF.

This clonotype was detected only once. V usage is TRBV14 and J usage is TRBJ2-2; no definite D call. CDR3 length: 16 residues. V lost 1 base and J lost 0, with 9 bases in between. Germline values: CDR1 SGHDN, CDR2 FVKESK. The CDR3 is CASSQVADANTGELFF. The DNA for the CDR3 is TGTGCCAGCAGCCAAGTCGCAGACGCGAACACCGGGGAGCTGTTTTTT.

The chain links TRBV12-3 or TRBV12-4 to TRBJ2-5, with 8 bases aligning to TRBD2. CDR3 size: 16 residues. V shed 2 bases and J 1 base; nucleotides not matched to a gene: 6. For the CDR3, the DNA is TGTGCCAGCAGTTTACGCTCGGGAGGGTCCCAAGAGACCCAGTACTTC. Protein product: CASSLRSGGSQETQYF.

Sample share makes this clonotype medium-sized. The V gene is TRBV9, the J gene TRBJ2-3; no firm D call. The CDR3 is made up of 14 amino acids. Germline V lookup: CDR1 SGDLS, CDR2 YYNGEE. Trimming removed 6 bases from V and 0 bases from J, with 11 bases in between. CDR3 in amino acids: CASKGTASTDTQYF. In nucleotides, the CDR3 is TGTGCCAGCAAGGGAACAGCTAGCACAGATACGCAGTATTTT.

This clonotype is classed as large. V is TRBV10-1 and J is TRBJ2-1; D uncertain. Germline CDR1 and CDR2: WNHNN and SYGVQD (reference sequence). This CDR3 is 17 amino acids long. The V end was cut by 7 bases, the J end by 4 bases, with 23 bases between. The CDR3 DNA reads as TGCGCCAGCAATCCTTGGGCCCACAGATACCCTTACAATGAGCAGTTCTTC. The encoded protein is CASNPWAHRYPYNEQFF.

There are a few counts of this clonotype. This chain's CDR3 is CASSLAVQETQYF. The DNA for the CDR3 is TGTGCCAGCAGCTTAGCGGTCCAAGAGACCCAGTACTTC. The chain has TRBV11-2 and TRBJ2-5; D is ambiguous. This CDR3 spans 13 amino acids. V lost 1 base and J lost 1, with 4 bases in between. The germline CDR1 and CDR2 sequences are SGHAT and FQNNGV.

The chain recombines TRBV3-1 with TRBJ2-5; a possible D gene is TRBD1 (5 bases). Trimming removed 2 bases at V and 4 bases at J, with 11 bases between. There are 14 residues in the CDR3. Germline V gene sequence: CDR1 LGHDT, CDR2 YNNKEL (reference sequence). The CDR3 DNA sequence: TGTGCCAGCAGCCAAACCCAGGGTGGAGAGACCCAGTACTTC. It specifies CASSQTQGGETQYF.

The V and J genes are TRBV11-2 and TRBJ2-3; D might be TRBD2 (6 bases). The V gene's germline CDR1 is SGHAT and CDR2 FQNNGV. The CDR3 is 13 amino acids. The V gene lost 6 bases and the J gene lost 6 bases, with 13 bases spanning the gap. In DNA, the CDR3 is TGTGCCAGCAGTTCGACTAGGATGGATACGCAGTATTTT. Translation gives CASSSTRMDTQYF.

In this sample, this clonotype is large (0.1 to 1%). CDR3 sequence (DNA): TGCAGTGCACAACAAGGGGGGTGGGAGCAGTACGTC. It is translated as CSAQQGGWEQYV. The chain has TRBV20-1 and TRBJ2-7; D may match TRBD1 or TRBD2 (6 bases each). In germline, CDR1 is DFQATT, CDR2 SNEGSKA (reference sequence). The CDR3 runs 12 residues. Trimming pared 6 bases from V and 7 bases from J, leaving 16 bases between.

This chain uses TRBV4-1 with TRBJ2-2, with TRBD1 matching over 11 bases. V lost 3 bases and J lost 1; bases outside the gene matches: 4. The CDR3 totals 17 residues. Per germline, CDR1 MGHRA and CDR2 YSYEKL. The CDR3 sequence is CASSHGQGAGNTGELFF. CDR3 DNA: TGCGCCAGCAGCCACGGACAGGGGGCGGGGAACACCGGGGAGCTGTTTTTT.

The CDR3 loop reads CASSNRGGFTDTQYF. CDR3 coding DNA: TGTGCCAGTAGTAACAGGGGAGGATTCACAGATACGCAGTATTTT. The gene calls are TRBV19 and TRBJ2-3, with D possibly TRBD1 on 7 matching bases. Germline V lookup: CDR1 LNHDA, CDR2 SQIVND (reference sequence). With 4 bases removed from V and 2 bases from J, the gap between germline ends came to 13 bases. The CDR3 has 15 residues.

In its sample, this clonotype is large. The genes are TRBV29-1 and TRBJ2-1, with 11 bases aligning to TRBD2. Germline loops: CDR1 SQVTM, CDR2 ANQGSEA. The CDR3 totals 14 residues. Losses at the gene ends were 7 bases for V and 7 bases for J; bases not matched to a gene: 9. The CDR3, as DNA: TGCAGCGCATCGCTAGCGGGAGGTGTAAATGAGCAGTTCTTC. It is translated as CSASLAGGVNEQFF.